The next 18 T cell receptor beta chains were all read from a single sample in a study of blood T cell repertoires in COVID-19. Libraries were prepared by immunoSEQ multiplex PCR; TCRdb keeps only in-frame clonotypes and omits some of them. The sample consists of hundreds of thousands of clones, more than 70% of them appearing once. What was sequenced was peripheral blood. All receptors come from a woman in her 30s with COVID-19, enrolled during active disease.

This chain connects TRBV24-1 to TRBJ2-5; D gene ambiguous. The CDR3 runs to 12 residues. Trimming pared 0 bases from V and 5 bases from J, leaving 3 bases between. Germline V gene sequence: CDR1 KGHDR, CDR2 SFDVKD. The CDR3 protein is CATSDLRETQYF. DNA of the CDR3: TGTGCCACCAGTGATTTGCGGGAGACCCAGTACTTC.

The chain joins TRBV3-1 (or the pseudogene TRBV3-2) to TRBJ2-3; 8 nucleotides align to TRBD1. The CDR3 is made up of 17 amino acids. Germline CDR1 LGHDT, CDR2 YNNKEL (reference sequence). With 3 bases clipped from V and 3 bases from J, the junction kept 11 bases outside the gene matches. The DNA of the CDR3 is TGTGCCAGCAGCCAGGGTAGGACAGGGACCGGGACAGATACGCAGTATTTT. It specifies CASSQGRTGTGTDTQYF.

A single count supports this clone. The gene calls are TRBV24-1 and TRBJ1-1, with D possibly TRBD1 on 6 matching bases. Germline V lookup: CDR1 KGHDR, CDR2 SFDVKD. V gave up 5 bases and J gave up 0 bases, with 12 bases separating them. The CDR3 is 15 residues long. The CDR3 DNA sequence: TGTGCCACCAGTGGACACAGGGAACTGAACACTGAAGCTTTCTTT. Translating gives CATSGHRELNTEAFF.

As for this clone: Compared with germline, one end of the junction differs, possibly owing to a read error. The rearrangement links TRBV5-1 to TRBJ2-1; 10 nucleotides agree with TRBD2. Germline values: CDR1 SGHRS, CDR2 YFSETQ. The CDR3 consists of 16 residues. The CDR3 loop reads CASSLVGLANYNEQFF. The CDR3 DNA reads TGCGCCAGCAGCTTGGTGGGACTAGCGAACTACAATGAGCAATTCTTC.

The V call is TRBV7-2, the J call TRBJ2-7; TRBD1 matches 9 bases. Germline V gives CDR1 SGHTA, CDR2 FQGNSA. V was pared by 3 bases and J by 10 bases, with 13 bases of the junction left unmatched. This CDR3 contains 15 residues. The CDR3 loop reads CASSFLPGQGSHQYF. The CDR3 DNA is TGTGCCAGCAGCTTCCTTCCGGGACAGGGATCGCATCAGTACTTC.

CDR3 region: CASSLSSEQQFF. CDR3 sequence (DNA): TGTGCCAGCAGTTTGTCTAGCGAGCAGCAGTTCTTC. V gene TRBV12-3 or TRBV12-4 combines with J gene TRBJ2-1; D might be TRBD2 (6 bases). The CDR3 is 12 residues long. The ends were cut back, 3 bases at V and 11 bases at J, with 11 bases in the middle.

The chain combines TRBV20-1 with TRBJ2-4; D unclear. Trimming took 3 bases from V and 0 from J, leaving 12 bases between them. CDR1 DFQATT and CDR2 SNEGSKA come from the germline V gene (reference sequence). The CDR3 totals 15 residues. The CDR3 coding sequence is TGCAGTGCTAGTGACCGACTCCTAGCCAAAAACATTCAGTACTTC. As protein: CSASDRLLAKNIQYF.

The chain combines TRBV29-1 with TRBJ2-2, with a possible D match to TRBD2 (8 bases). Per germline, CDR1 SQVTM and CDR2 ANQGSEA. CDR3 length equals 14 residues. V lost 7 bases and J 2 bases, leaving 14 bases between the germline ends. This CDR3 is CSAGGLGNTGELFF. The DNA for the CDR3 is TGCAGCGCAGGGGGACTAGGAAACACCGGGGAGCTGTTTTTT.

This chain connects TRBV12-3 or TRBV12-4 to TRBJ1-2; TRBD1 agrees at 8 bases. The CDR3 is made up of 13 amino acids. V shed 6 bases, J shed 6 bases, and the junction held 6 bases outside the gene matches. CDR3 residues: CASSGQGVDGYTF. The CDR3 bases are TGTGCCAGCAGCGGACAGGGCGTCGATGGCTACACCTTC.

The rearrangement links TRBV19 to TRBJ2-1; 7 bases match TRBD2. The CDR3 is 15 residues long. J lost 2 bases, V lost 4 bases, and 5 bases had no gene match. The germline CDR1 and CDR2 sequences are LNHDA and SQIVND (reference sequence). The CDR3 nucleotides are TGTGCCAGTAGTAAAACCAGCGGGGCCTACAATGAGCAGTTCTTC. Translation gives CASSKTSGAYNEQFF.

The rearrangement links TRBV7-6 to TRBJ1-4; D not certain. Germline CDR1 SGHVS, CDR2 FNYEAQ. This CDR3 is 17 amino acids long. Trimming cost V 1 base and J 0 bases, with 12 bases left between them. The CDR3 sequence is CASSLGRQTATNEKLFF. The CDR3 DNA sequence: TGTGCCAGCAGCTTAGGGCGGCAGACCGCAACTAATGAAAAACTGTTTTTT.

V gene TRBV10-3 combines with J gene TRBJ2-3; no clear D gene. Germline V gene sequence: CDR1 ENHRY, CDR2 SYGVKD. The CDR3 consists of 14 residues. Trimming took 4 bases from V and 3 from J, leaving 11 bases between them. This CDR3 reads CAISGRLLTDTQYF. The DNA for the CDR3 is TGTGCCATCAGTGGGCGGCTGTTAACAGATACGCAGTATTTT.

This clone was observed a few times. The rearrangement joins TRBV19 to TRBJ1-2, with 7 bases that match TRBD1. Germline CDR1 reads LNHDA; CDR2 reads SQIVND (reference sequence). The CDR3 consists of 12 residues. V gave up 10 bases and J gave up 4 bases; unmatched junction bases: 6. The CDR3 sequence: CATATGFYGYTF. CDR3 DNA: TGTGCCACCGCGACAGGGTTCTATGGCTACACCTTC.

CDR3 loop: CSASTLAGGYTGELFF. In nucleotides, the CDR3 is TGCAGTGCTAGTACTTTAGCGGGGGGATACACCGGGGAGCTGTTTTTT. The J gene is TRBJ2-2, the V gene TRBV20-1; TRBD2 matches at 10 bases. The CDR3 runs to 16 residues. The junction had 7 bases not matched to a gene; V was cut back by 3 bases and J by 3 bases. Germline loops: CDR1 DFQATT, CDR2 SNEGSKA (reference sequence).

This clone was recorded only once. The chain couples TRBV6-5 to TRBJ2-5; 7 bases fit TRBD2. Germline V gene sequence: CDR1 MNHEY, CDR2 SVGAGI. The CDR3 has 13 amino acids. Trimming removed 8 bases from V and 4 bases from J; junction bases left unmatched: 7. CDR3 protein: CASGRALRETQYF. In DNA, the CDR3 is TGTGCCAGCGGGAGGGCCTTACGAGAGACCCAGTACTTC.

The J gene is TRBJ1-1, the V gene TRBV5-1; no firm D call. Per the germline V gene, CDR1 is SGHRS and CDR2 is YFSETQ. This CDR3 contains 14 residues. V was pared by 1 base and J by 7 bases, with 14 bases between. This CDR3 reads CASSLTSFASEAFF. The CDR3 DNA is TGCGCCAGCAGCTTGACGTCTTTTGCGAGTGAAGCTTTCTTT.

The V and J genes are TRBV2 and TRBJ2-3; 12 nucleotides line up with TRBD2. V was pared by 5 bases and J by 1 base, with 4 bases of the junction left unmatched. Germline-derived CDR1 and CDR2 are SNHLY and FYNNEI. This CDR3 is built from 16 residues. CDR3 nucleotide sequence: TGTGCCAGCAGTAGGACTAGCGGGAAGGGCACAGATACGCAGTATTTT. Translated, it gives CASSRTSGKGTDTQYF.

The chain links TRBV5-4 to TRBJ2-2; D unclear. Germline lookup yields CDR1 SGHNT and CDR2 YYREEE (reference sequence). The CDR3 contains 16 residues. The V end lost 5 bases, the J end lost 0 bases, and 14 bases lay between the germline ends. CDR3 in amino acids: CASSFGTGSNTGELFF. Here the CDR3 DNA reads TGTGCCAGCAGTTTTGGTACCGGGTCGAACACCGGGGAGCTGTTTTTT.